Listed here are 20 T cell receptor beta chains from one sample, sequenced in a study of CXCR3-negative and CXCR3-positive naive CD8 T cells. UMI-labeled 5' RACE yielded the TRB cDNA libraries. Using the 5' RACE reads, TCRdb records one entry per CDR3 protein without DNA. Its table records about 43,000 distinct CDR3 sequences. Sequencing input: memory CD8+ T cells from blood. These receptors came from a human donor in good health. Some clones in this sample may be carry-over from other donors' samples.

V gene TRBV10-2 combines with J gene TRBJ1-5. Germline CDR1 WSHSY, CDR2 SAAADI. The CDR3 contains 14 residues. The CDR3 reads CASSESLGYQPQHF.

V usage is TRBV7-9 and J usage is TRBJ2-1; the TCRdb D gene call, TRBD1, has no DNA to confirm it. The germline V gene encodes CDR1 SEHNR and CDR2 FQNEAQ (reference sequence). This CDR3 region has 16 residues. This CDR3 reads CASSFPEQGAHNEQFF.

The V and J genes are TRBV2 and TRBJ2-3. This CDR3 contains 14 residues. Germline V gene lookup returns CDR1 SNHLY and CDR2 FYNNEI. CDR3 in amino acids: CASSPFASVDTQYF.

This chain connects TRBV6-5 to TRBJ2-5; the D gene TCRdb calls, TRBD1, cannot be checked with no DNA. The germline CDR1 and CDR2 sequences are MNHEY and SVGAGI. The CDR3 has 16 residues. The CDR3: CASNPPTGLIQETQYF.

CDR3 region: CSVDSTAAEQFF. V and J are TRBV29-1 and TRBJ2-1. This CDR3 is 12 amino acids long. The V gene's germline CDR1 is SQVTM and CDR2 ANQGSEA.

The chain uses TRBV6-5 and TRBJ1-6; TCRdb's D call, TRBD1, is unchecked because there is no DNA. Germline assignment: CDR1 MNHEY and CDR2 SVGAGI. The CDR3 sequence is 17 residues long. CDR3 in amino acids: CASSVTGPSSYNSPLHF.

The rearrangement joins TRBV3-1 to TRBJ2-1. CDR1 is LGHDT, CDR2 YNNKEL, per germline (reference sequence). CDR3 length equals 17 residues. The CDR3 loop reads CASSQDWADPVSNEQFF.

The chain employs TRBV7-9 and TRBJ2-7; TCRdb reports TRBD1, a call that lacks DNA to check it against. This CDR3 has 14 amino acids. CDR1 is SEHNR, CDR2 FQNEAQ, per germline (reference sequence). The chain's CDR3 is CASSSRQGNYEQYF. The variable domain in full, completed from reference TRBV7-9 and TRBJ2-7, reads DTGVSQNPRHKITKRGQNVTFRCDPISEHNRLYWYRQTLGQGPEFLTYFQNEAQLEKSRLLSDRFSAERPKGSFSTLEIQRTEQGDSAMYLCASSSRQGNYEQYFGPGTRLTVT.

The rearrangement links TRBV4-2 to TRBJ2-7. This CDR3 comprises 13 residues. Germline V gives CDR1 LGHNA, CDR2 YNFKEQ. CDR3 residues: CASSHTRQDEQYF.

This chain joins TRBV4-3 and TRBJ2-1; TCRdb reports TRBD2, a call that lacks DNA to check it against. Per the germline V gene, CDR1 is LGHNA and CDR2 is YSLEER. This CDR3 contains 17 residues. The CDR3: CASSPEGGTVIYNEQFF.

The rearrangement links TRBV6-2 or TRBV6-3 to TRBJ2-1; TCRdb proposes TRBD2, but this gene call is untestable without DNA. The CDR3 consists of 14 residues. Per germline, CDR1 MNHEY and CDR2 SVGEGT. The CDR3 protein is CASSRPGLVREQFF.

V usage is TRBV7-9 and J usage is TRBJ2-1; the TRBD2 assignment by TCRdb is unverifiable without DNA. The CDR3 has 12 amino acids. The germline V gene encodes CDR1 SEHNR and CDR2 FQNEAQ (reference sequence). The CDR3 is CASSGGMNEQFF.

The rearrangement joins TRBV7-2 to TRBJ2-5. The germline gives CDR1 SGHTA, CDR2 FQGNSA. The CDR3 is 15 residues long. CDR3 loop: CASTINANLGETQYF.

The chain combines TRBV10-3 with TRBJ2-1. The CDR3 has 14 residues. The germline gives CDR1 ENHRY, CDR2 SYGVKD. The CDR3 sequence is CAIRIGFVQNEQFF.

The V and J genes are TRBV6-2 or TRBV6-3 and TRBJ2-7; TCRdb gives TRBD1 as the D gene, but with no DNA this cannot be confirmed. This CDR3 has 18 residues. Germline V CDR1 and CDR2: MNHEY, SVGEGT. This CDR3 is CASSYSTSGGTLSYEQYF.

The V and J genes are TRBV18 and TRBJ1-1; TCRdb's assignment of TRBD1 cannot be checked, as there is no DNA. The V gene's germline CDR1 is KGHSH and CDR2 LQKENI. The CDR3 totals 16 residues. The CDR3 region is CASSLGQGGSNTEAFF. Supplemented by reference TRBV18 and TRBJ1-1, the full variable domain reads NAGVMQNPRHLVRRRGQEARLRCSPMKGHSHVYWYRQLPEEGLKFMVYLQKENIIDESGMPKERFSAEFPKEGPSILRIQQVVRGDSAAYFCASSLGQGGSNTEAFFGQGTRLTVV.

V gene TRBV29-1 combines with J gene TRBJ1-2; TCRdb's D gene call, TRBD1, goes unchecked for lack of DNA. CDR1 SQVTM and CDR2 ANQGSEA come from the germline V gene. This CDR3 spans 13 amino acids. The CDR3 sequence: CSVRTGQNYGYTF.

The V and J genes are TRBV27 and TRBJ2-1; the TCRdb D gene call, TRBD2, has no DNA to confirm it. The CDR3 runs 15 residues. CDR1 MNHEY and CDR2 SMNVEV come from the germline V gene (reference sequence). CDR3 residues: CASSPRLAGGNEQFF.

The chain has TRBV7-9 and TRBJ2-1; TCRdb's assignment of TRBD1 cannot be checked, as there is no DNA. CDR3 size: 15 residues. Germline CDR1 is SEHNR and CDR2 is FQNEAQ (reference sequence). The CDR3 is CASSRPGPGNNEQFF.

The chain is built from TRBV29-1 and TRBJ2-5; as DNA is missing, the TRBD1 call by TCRdb cannot be tested. CDR3 size: 14 residues. CDR1 is SQVTM and CDR2 is ANQGSEA in the germline V gene. CDR3 in amino acids: CSVRQFQGQETQYF.